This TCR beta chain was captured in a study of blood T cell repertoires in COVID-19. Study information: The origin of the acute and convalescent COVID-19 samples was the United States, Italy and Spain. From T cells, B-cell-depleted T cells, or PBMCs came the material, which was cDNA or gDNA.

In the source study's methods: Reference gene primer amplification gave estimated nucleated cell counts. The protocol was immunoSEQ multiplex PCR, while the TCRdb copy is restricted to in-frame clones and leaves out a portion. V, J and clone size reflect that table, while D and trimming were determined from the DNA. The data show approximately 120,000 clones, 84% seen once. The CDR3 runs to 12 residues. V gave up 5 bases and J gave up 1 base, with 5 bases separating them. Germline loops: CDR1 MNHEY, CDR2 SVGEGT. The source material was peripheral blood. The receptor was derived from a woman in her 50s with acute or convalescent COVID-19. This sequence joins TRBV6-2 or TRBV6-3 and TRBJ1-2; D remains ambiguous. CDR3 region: CASSPSNYGYTF. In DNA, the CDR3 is TGTGCCAGCAGTCCGAGTAACTATGGCTACACCTTC.